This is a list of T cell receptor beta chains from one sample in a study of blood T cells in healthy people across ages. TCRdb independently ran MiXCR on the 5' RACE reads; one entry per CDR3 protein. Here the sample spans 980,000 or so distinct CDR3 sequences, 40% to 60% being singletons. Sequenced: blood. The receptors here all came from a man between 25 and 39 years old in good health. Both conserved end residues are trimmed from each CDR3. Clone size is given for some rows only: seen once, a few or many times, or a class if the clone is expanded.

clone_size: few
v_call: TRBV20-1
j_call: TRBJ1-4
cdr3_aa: SARKAGDNEKLF

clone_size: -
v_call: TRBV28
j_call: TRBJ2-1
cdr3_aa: ATGVPYNEQF

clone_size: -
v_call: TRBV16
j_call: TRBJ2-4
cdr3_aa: ASSHWDRGGSYNEQY

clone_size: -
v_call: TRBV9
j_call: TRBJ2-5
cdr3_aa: ASSVGASGGPETQY

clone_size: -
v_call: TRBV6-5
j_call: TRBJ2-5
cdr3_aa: ASRATQETQY

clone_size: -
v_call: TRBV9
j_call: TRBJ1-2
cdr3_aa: ASSVARVSNYGYT

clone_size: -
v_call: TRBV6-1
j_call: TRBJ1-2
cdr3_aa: ASSEALTGRYGYT

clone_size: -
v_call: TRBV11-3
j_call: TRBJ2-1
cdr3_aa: ASSFLQGQGESYEQF

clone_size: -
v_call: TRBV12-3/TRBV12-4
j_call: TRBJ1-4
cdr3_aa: ATTTEGGILTNEKLF

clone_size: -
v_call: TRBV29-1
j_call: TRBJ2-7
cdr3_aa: SVQDSGAYEQY

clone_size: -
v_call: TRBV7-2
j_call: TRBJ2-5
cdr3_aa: ASSRVGETQY

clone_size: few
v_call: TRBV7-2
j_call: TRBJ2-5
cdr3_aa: ASSRDTGTIGSTQY

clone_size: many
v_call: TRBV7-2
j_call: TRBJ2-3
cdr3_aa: ASSLARGGTDTQY

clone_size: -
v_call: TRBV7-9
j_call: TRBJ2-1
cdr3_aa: ASSLGSRGAYEQF

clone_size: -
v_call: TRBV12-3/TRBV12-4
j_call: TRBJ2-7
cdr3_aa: ASSVGGPDEQY

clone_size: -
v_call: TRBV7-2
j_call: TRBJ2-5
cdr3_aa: ASSLVAEGADVQETQY

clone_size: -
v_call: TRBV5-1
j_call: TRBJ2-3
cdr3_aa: ASSLELAGPDTQY

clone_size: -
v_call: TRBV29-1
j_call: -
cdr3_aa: SAQAGTGGHEQY

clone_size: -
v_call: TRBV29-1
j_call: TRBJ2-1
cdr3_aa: SVAGAPSYNEQF

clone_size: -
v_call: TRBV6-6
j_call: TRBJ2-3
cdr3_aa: ASSYEGRGADTQY

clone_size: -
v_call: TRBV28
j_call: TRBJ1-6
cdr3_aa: ASSLIGTGLSGVNSPLH

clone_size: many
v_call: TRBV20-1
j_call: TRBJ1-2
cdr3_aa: SASRTVGLNYGYT

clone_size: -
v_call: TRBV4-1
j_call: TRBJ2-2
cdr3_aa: ASSQADRAGTGELF

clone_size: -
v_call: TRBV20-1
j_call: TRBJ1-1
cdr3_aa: SVPGQLNTEAF

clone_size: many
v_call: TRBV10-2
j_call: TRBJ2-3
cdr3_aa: ASSDVASEADTQY

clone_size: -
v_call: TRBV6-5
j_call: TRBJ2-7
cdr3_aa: ASSYLLDRAYEQY

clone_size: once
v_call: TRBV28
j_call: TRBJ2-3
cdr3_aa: ASRPEGIHTQY

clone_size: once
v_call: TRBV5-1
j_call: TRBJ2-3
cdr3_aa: ASNLLLDTQTDTQY

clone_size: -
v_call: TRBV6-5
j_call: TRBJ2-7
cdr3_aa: ASTETSGSTYEQY

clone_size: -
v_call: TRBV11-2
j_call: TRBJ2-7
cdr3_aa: ASSISGGYYEQY

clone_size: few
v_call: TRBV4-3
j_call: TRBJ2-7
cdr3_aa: ASSQDLVYEQY

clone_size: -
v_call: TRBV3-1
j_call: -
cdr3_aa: ASSQEGGNEQY

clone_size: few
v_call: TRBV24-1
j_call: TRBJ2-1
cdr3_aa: ATSDPSGGPSSYNEQF

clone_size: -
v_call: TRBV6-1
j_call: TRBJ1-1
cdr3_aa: ASSAGAAF

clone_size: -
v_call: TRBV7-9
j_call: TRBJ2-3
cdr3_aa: ASSSASGPTGDTQY

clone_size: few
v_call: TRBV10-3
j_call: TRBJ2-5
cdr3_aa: AISGSGRETQY

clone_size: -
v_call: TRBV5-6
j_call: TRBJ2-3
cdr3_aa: ASSWTSESKDTQY

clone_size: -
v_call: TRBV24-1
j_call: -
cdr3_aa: ATSVPGGRGKEETQY

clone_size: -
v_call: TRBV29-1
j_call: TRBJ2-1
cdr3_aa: SAGGHPWGEQF

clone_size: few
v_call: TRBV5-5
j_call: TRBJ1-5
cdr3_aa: ASSSEGRGSNQPQH

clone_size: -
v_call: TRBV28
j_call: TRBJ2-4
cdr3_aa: ASSVVSGKNIQY

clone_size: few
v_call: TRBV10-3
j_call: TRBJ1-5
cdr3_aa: AISDPEGRNNQPQH

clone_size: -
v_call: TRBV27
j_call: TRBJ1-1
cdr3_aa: ASSFRADMNTEAF

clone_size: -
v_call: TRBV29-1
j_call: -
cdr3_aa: SVSGSYEQF

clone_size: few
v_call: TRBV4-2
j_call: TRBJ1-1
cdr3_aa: ASSQDLSYGALMNTEAF

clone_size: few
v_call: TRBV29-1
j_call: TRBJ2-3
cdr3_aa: SVEDPGLAGEYTDTQY

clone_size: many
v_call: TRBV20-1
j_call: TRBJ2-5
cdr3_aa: SARDYGKETQY

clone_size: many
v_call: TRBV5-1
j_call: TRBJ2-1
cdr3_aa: ASTPVTYNEQF

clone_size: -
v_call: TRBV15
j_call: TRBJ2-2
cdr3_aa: ATSTDRGLGELF

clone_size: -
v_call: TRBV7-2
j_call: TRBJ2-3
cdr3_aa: AGSLSRSGFTDTQY

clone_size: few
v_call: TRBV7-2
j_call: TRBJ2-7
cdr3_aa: ASSFVGSSGSYEQY

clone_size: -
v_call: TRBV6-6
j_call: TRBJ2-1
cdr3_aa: ASSSGLAGGKYNEQF